This T cell receptor (beta chain) was identified in a study of a mutant IDH1 vaccine in newly diagnosed glioma. Across the whole study: Treated patients comprised around 62% males and about 40% females, mean age approximately 42 years. It was radiotherapy, temozolomide, or both that patients received previously, with most receiving both.

The protocol was immunoSEQ multiplex PCR, while the TCRdb copy is restricted to in-frame clones and leaves out a portion. This sample has 60,000 or so clones; 84% occur once, and the top ten carry roughly 4.5%. The germline V and J ends were trimmed by 4 bases and 0 bases, with 15 bases remaining between them. Germline lookup yields CDR1 SGDLS and CDR2 YYNGEE. This CDR3 comprises 16 residues. As regards this clone: Its antigen is not known.

Time point given: week 35, safety follow-up. Doses consisted of 300 ug of mutant IDH1 20-mer peptide each, paired with topical imiquimod. This clonotype was sampled from a man aged 25 to 45 with glioma. This material consisted of PBMCs, taken from a glioma patient whose treatment included an IDH1 peptide vaccine. The V call is TRBV9, the J call TRBJ2-3, with a possible D match to TRBD2 (6 bases). The CDR3 sequence is CASSQRAGISTDTQYF. CDR3 coding DNA: TGTGCCAGCAGCCAAAGGGCGGGGATTAGCACAGATACGCAGTATTTT.